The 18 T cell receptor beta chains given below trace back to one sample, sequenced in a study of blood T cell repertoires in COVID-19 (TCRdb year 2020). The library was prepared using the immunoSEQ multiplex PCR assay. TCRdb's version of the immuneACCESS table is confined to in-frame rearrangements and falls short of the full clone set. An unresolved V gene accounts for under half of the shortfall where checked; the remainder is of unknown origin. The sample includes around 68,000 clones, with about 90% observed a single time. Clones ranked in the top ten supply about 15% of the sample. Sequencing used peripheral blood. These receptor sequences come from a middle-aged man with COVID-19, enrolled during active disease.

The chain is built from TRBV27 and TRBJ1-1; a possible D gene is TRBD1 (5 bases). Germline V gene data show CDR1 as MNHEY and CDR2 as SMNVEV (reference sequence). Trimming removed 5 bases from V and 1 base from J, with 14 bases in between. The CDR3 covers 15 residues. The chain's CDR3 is CASSPTDRPNTEAFF. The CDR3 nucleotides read TGTGCCAGCAGTCCCACAGACAGACCGAACACTGAAGCTTTCTTT.

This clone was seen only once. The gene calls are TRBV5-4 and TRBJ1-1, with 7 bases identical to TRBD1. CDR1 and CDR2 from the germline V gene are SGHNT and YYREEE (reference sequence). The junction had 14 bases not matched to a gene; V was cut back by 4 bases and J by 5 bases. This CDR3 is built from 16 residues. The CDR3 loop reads CASSPVRGGGNTEAFF. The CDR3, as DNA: TGTGCCAGCAGCCCCGTCAGAGGGGGCGGTAATACTGAAGCTTTCTTT.

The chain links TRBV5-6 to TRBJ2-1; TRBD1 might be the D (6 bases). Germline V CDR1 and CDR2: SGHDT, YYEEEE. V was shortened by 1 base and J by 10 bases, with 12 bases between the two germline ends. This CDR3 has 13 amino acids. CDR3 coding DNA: TGTGCCAGCAGCTTGAGTGGGGGCGGGGAGCAGTTCTTC. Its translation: CASSLSGGGEQFF.

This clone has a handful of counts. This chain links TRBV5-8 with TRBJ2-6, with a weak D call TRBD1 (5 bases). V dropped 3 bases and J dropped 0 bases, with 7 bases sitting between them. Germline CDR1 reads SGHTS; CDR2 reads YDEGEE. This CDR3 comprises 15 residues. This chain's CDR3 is CASSWQGSGANVLTF. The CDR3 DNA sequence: TGTGCCAGCAGCTGGCAGGGCTCTGGGGCCAACGTCCTGACTTTC.

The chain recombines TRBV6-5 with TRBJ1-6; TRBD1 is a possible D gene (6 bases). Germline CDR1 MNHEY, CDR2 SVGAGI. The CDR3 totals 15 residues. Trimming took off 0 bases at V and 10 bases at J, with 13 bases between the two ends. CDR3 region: CASSYSTGERSPLHF. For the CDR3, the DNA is TGTGCCAGCAGTTACTCGACAGGTGAACGATCACCCCTCCACTTT.

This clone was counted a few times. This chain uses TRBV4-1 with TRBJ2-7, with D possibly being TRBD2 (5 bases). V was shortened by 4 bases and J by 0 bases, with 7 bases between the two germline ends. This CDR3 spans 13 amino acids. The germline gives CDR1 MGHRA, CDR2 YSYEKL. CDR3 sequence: CASSRLNSYEQYF. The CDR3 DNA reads TGCGCCAGCAGCCGACTAAACTCCTACGAGCAGTACTTC.

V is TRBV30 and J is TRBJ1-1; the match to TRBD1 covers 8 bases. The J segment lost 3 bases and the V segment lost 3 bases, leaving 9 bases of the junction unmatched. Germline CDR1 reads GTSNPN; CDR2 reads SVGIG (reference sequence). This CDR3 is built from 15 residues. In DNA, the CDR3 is TGTGCCTGGAGGCGTCAGGGGGCGCTTGACACTGAAGCTTTCTTT. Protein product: CAWRRQGALDTEAFF.

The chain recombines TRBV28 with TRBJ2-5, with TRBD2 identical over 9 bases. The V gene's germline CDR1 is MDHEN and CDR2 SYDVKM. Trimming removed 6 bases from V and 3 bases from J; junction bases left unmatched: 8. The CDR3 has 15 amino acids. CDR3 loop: CASRRGGGEEETQYF. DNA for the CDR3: TGTGCCAGCAGACGGGGCGGGGGGGAAGAAGAGACCCAGTACTTC.

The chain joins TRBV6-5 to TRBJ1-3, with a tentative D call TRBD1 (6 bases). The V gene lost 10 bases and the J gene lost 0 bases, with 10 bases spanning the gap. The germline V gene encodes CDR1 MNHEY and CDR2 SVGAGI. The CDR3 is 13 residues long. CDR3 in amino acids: CATRGGSGNTIYF. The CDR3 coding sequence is TGTGCCACAAGGGGGGGCTCTGGAAACACCATATATTTT.

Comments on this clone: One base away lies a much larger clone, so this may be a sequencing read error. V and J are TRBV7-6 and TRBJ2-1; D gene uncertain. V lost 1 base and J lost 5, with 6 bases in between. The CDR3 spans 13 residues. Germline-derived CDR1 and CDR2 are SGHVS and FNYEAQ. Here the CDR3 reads CASSLGLNNEQFF. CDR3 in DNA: TGTGCCAGCAGCTTAGGACTTAACAATGAGCAGTTCTTC.

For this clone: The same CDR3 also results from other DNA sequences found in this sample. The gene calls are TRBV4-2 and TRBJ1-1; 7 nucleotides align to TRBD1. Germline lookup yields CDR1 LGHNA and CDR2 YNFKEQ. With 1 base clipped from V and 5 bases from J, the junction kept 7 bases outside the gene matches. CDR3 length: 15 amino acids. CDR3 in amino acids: CASSQGDRVGTEAFF. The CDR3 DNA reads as TGTGCCAGCAGCCAAGGAGACAGGGTCGGTACTGAAGCTTTCTTT.

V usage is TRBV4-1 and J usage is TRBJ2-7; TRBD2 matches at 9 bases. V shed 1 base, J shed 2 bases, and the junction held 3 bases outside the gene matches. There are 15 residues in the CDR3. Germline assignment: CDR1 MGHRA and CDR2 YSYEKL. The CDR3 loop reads CASSQGLAAAYEQYF. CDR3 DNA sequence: TGCGCCAGCAGCCAAGGACTAGCGGCCGCCTACGAGCAGTACTTC.

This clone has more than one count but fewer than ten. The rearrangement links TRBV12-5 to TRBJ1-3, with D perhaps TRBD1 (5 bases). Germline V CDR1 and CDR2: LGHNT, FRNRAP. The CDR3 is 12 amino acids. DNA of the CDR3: TGTGCCACAGGTCCTCCTGGAAACACCATATATTTT. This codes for CATGPPGNTIYF.

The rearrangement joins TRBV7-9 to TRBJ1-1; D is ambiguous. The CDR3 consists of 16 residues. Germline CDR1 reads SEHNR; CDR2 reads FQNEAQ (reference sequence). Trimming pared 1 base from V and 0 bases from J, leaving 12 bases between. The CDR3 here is CASSLVGNRMNTEAFF. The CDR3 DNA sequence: TGTGCCAGCAGCTTAGTCGGGAATAGGATGAACACTGAAGCTTTCTTT.

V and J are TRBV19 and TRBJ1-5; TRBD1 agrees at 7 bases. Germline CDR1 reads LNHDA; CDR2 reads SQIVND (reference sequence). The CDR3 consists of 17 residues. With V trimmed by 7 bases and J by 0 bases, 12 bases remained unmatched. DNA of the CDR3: TGTGCCAGTACCGGGACAGAGGGGCCCTATAGCAATCAGCCCCAGCATTTT. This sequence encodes CASTGTEGPYSNQPQHF.

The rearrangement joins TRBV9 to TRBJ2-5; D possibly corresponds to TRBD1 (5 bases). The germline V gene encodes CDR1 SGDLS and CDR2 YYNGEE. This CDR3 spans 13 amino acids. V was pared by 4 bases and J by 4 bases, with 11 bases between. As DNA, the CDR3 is TGTGCCAGCAGCCAGGGTTTTTCAGAGACCCAGTACTTC. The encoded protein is CASSQGFSETQYF.

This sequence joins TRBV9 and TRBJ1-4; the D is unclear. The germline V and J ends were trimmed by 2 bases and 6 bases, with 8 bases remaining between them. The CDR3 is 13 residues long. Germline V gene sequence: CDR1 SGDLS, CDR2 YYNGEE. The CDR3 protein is CASSVGEDEKLFF. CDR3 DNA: TGTGCCAGCAGCGTCGGGGAGGATGAAAAACTGTTTTTT.

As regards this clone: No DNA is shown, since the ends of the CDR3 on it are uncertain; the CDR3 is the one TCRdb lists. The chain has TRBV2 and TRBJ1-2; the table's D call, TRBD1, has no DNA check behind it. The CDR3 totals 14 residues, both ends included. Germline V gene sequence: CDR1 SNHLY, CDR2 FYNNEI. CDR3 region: CASILDRGNYGYTF.